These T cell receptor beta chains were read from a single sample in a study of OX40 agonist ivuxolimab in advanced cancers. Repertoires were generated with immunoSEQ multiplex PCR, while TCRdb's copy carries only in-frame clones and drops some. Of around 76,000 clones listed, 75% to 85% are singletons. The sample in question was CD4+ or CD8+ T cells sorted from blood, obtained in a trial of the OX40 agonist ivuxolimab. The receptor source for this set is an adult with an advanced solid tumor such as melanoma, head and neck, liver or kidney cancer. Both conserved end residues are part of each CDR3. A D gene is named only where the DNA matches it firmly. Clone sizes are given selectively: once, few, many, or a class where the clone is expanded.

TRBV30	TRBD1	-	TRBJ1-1	TGTGCCTGCCATAGACAGGGGCTGAACACTGAAGCTTTCTTT	CACHRQGLNTEAFF
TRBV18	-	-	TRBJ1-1	TGTGCCAGCTCACTAAGTTCAGGGGTTTGGGGAAACACTGAAGCTTTCTTT	CASSLSSGVWGNTEAFF
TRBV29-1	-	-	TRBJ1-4	TGCAGCGCCCGAGGGGCAGCAACTAATGAAAAACTGTTTTTT	CSARGAATNEKLFF
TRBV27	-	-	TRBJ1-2	TGTGCCAGCAGTTTAAAGGGGGTAGATGGCTACACCTTC	CASSLKGVDGYTF
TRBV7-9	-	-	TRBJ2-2	TGTGCCAGCAGCTTATCTAGACTACTGAACACCGGGGAGCTGTTTTTT	CASSLSRLLNTGELFF
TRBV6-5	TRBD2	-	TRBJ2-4	TGTGCCAGCAGTTACCAGGCGGGGGGACTACGGGTCATTCAGTACTTC	CASSYQAGGLRVIQYF
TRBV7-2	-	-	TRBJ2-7	TGTGCCAGCAGCCTTACGAAGAATGGGGGCTACGAGCAGTACTTC	CASSLTKNGGYEQYF
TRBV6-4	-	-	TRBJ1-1	TGTGCCAGCAGTGAGTACTGGGAAGCTTTCTTT	CASSEYWEAFF
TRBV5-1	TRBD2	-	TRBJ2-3	TGCGCCAGCACGTCGGGGCTAGCGGGGAGCACAGATACGCAGTATTTT	CASTSGLAGSTDTQYF
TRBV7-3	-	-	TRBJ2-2	TGTGCCAGCAGCCGTAATGGTCACACCGGGGAGCTGTTTTTT	CASSRNGHTGELFF
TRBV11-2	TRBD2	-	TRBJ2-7	TGTGCCAGCAGCTTAGGGACTAGCGGGGGAGCCTACGAGCAGTACTTC	CASSLGTSGGAYEQYF
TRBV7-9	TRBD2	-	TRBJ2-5	TGTGCCAGCAGCTTCGGACTAGCTCGGGAGACCCAGTACTTC	CASSFGLARETQYF
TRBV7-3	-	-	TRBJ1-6	TGTGCCAGCAGCTTAAATAGGGTTTGGTCACCCCTCCACTTT	CASSLNRVWSPLHF
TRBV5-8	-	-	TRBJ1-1	TGTGCCAGCAGCTTGGCTTCGGGGTTCGGCACTGAAGCTTTCTTT	CASSLASGFGTEAFF
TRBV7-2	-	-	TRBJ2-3	TGTGCCAGCAGCGTCAGGGGTGACCGCACAGATACGCAGTATTTT	CASSVRGDRTDTQYF
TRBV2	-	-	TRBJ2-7	TGTGCCAGCAGTTCCGACAGATTCTCCTACGAGCAGTACTTC	CASSSDRFSYEQYF
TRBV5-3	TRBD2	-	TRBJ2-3	TGTGCCAGAAGCTTGGAGCGGGGGGTTGATACGCAGTATTTT	CARSLERGVDTQYF
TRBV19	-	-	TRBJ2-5	TGTGCCAGTAATGACAGGTGGTTGCAGACCCAGTACTTC	CASNDRWLQTQYF
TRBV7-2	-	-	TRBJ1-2	TGTGCCAGCAGCTTATTCCGGTCGGACAGCGGCTACACCTTC	CASSLFRSDSGYTF
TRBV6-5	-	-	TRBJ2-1	TGTGCCAGCAGTTACTCACCGGGGACCTACAATGAGCAGTTCTTC	CASSYSPGTYNEQFF
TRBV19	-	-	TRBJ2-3	TGTGCCAGTAGTATAGATGGTGGCGGCCCTAGCACAGATACGCAGTATTTT	CASSIDGGGPSTDTQYF
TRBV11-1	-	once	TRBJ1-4	TGTGCCAGCAGCGACGGATGGACGGGGGAAAAACTGTTTTTT	CASSDGWTGEKLFF
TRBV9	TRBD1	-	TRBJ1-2	TGTGCCAGCAGCGCCGACCAGGGGGCCGGTGGCTACACCTTC	CASSADQGAGGYTF
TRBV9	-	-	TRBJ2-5	TGTGCCAGCAGCCTCACAGGACTCCAAGAGACCCAGTACTTC	CASSLTGLQETQYF
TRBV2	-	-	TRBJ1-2	TGTGCCAGCAGTATTTCGACGGATGGCTACACCTTC	CASSISTDGYTF
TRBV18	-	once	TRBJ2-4	TGTGCCAGCTCACCATCGGCAGGGTCCAAAAACATTCAGTACTTC	CASSPSAGSKNIQYF
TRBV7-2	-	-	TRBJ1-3	TGTGCCAGCAGCTCCCGGGCGGGAAACACCATATATTTT	CASSSRAGNTIYF
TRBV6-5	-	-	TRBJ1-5	TGTGCCAGCAGTTCTCCCCCATACGTGTCAAATCAGCCCCAGCATTTT	CASSSPPYVSNQPQHF
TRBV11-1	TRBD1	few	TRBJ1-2	TGTGCCAGCAGCGCTCCGGACAGGGGCGATGGCTACACCTTC	CASSAPDRGDGYTF
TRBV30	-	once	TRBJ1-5	TGTGCCTGGAGTGACCTGGATAGCAATCAGCCCCAGCATTTT	CAWSDLDSNQPQHF
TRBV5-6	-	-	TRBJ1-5	TGTGCCAGCAGCTTGTTTATGGGTCAGCCCCAGCATTTT	CASSLFMGQPQHF
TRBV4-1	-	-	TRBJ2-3	TGCGCCAGCAGCCTACTAGCTCTGTATCGGGGACACAACAACACAGATACGCAGTATTTT	CASSLLALYRGHNNTDTQYF
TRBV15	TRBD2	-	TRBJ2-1	TGTGCCACCAGCAGGGAGCGGGGGCTGGGGGATGAGCAGTTCTTC	CATSRERGLGDEQFF
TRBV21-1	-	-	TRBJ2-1	TGTGCCAGCACCCACTCACCCGGATCCCCAGAGCAGTTCTTC	CASTHSPGSPEQFF
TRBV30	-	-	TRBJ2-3	TGTGCCTGGACCCAACAGAACCTAGATACGCAGTATTTT	CAWTQQNLDTQYF
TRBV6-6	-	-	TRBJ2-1	TGTGCCAGCAGCTCTTTCGGGGGCCTCTACAATGAGCAGTTCTTC	CASSSFGGLYNEQFF
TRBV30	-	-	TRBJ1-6	TGTGCCTGGAGTGTAAGTGGCAGGGGAGACTCACCCCCCCACTTT	CAWSVSGRGDSPPHF
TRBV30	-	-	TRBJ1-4	TGTGCCTGGAGTCGGATGGCTAATGAAAAACTGTTTTTT	CAWSRMANEKLFF
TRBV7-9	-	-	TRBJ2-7	TGTGCCAGCAGCTTAGCCGAGACAGTATCCTACGAGCAGTACTTC	CASSLAETVSYEQYF
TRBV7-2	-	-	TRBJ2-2	TGTGCCAGCAGCCCCCCGGGCACCGGGGAGCTGTTTTTT	CASSPPGTGELFF